Given below is one T cell receptor beta chain in context. Its antigen is not identified. Trimming removed 3 bases from V and 5 bases from J; junction bases left unmatched: 5. Germline V gene lookup returns CDR1 SGHDT and CDR2 YYEEEE. This CDR3 comprises 16 residues. These data are taken from a study of shared clonotypes between healthy human individuals. About the research overall: Three plates were used per donor for CD4 naive, three for CD4 memory, two for CD8 naive and one for CD8 memory. Study-wide findings and caveats: Tissues were not sampled, only blood, and their repertoires likely differ.

Clones were sequenced by immunoSEQ multiplex PCR, and TCRdb holds only the in-frame ones, with some missing. The data show under 750,000 clones, roughly two thirds seen once. The gene calls are TRBV5-6 and TRBJ2-2; 12 bases align to TRBD2. Sample: memory CD4+ T cells sorted from blood. Noted subset: CD45RA-negative fraction. The sequence derives from a woman in her 30s in good health. CDR3 sequence reads: CASSSSLAGGTGELFF. In DNA, the CDR3 is TGTGCCAGCAGCTCCTCACTAGCGGGAGGTACCGGGGAGCTGTTTTTT. Using reference TRBV5-6 and TRBJ2-2 for the parts outside the CDR3, the full variable domain is DAGVTQSPTHLIKTRGQQVTLRCSPKSGHDTVSWYQQALGQGPQFIFQYYEEEERQRGNFPDRFSGHQFPNYSSELNVNALLLGDSALYLCASSSSLAGGTGELFFGEGSRLTVL.